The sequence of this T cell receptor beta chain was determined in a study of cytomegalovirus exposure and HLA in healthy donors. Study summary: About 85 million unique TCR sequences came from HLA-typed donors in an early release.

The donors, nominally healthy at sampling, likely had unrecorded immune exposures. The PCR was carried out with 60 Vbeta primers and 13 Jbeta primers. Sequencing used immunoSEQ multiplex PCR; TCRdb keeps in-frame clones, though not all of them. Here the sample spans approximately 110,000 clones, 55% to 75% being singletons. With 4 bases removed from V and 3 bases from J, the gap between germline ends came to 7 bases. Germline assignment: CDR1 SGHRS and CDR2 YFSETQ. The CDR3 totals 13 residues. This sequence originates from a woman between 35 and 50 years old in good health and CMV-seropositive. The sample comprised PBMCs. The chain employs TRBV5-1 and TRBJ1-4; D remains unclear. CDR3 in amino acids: CASSLDPNEKLFF. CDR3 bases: TGCGCCAGCAGCCTAGACCCTAATGAAAAACTGTTTTTT.